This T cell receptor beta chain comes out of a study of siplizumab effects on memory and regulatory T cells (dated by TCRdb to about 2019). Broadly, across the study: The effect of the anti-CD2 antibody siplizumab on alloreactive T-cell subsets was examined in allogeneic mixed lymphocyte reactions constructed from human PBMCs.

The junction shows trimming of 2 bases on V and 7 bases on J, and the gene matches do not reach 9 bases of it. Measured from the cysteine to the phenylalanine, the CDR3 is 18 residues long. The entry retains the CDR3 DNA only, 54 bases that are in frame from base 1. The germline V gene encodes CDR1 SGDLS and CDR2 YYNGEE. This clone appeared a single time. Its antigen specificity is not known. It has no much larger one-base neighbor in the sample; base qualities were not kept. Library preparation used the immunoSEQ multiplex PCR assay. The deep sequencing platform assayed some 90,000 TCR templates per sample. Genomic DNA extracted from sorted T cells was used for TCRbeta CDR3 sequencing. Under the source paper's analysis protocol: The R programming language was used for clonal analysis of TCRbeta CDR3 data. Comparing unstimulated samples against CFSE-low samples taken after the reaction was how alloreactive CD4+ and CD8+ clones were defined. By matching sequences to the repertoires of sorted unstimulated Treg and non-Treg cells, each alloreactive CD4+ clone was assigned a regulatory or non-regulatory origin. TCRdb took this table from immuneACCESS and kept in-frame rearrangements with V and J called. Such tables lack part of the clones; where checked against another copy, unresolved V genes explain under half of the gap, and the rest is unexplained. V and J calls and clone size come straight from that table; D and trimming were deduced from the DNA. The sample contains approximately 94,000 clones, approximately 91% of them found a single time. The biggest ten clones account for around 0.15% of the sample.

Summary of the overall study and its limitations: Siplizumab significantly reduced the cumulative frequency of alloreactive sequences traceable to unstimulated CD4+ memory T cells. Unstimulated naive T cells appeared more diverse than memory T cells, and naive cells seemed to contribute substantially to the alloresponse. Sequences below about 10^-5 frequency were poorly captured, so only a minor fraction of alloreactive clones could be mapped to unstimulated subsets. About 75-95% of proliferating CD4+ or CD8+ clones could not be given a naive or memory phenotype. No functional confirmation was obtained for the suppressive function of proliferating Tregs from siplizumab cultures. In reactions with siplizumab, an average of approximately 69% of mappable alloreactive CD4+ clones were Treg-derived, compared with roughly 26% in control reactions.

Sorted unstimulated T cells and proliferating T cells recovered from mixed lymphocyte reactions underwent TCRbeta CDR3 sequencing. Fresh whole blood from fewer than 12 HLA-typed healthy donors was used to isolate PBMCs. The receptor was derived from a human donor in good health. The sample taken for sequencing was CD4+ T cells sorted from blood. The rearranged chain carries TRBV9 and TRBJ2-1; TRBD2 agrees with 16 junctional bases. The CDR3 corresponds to CASSVTGTSGGVWNEQFF. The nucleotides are TGTGCCAGCAGCGTGACCGGGACTAGCGGGGGGGTATGGAATGAGCAGTTCTTC.